This section outlines one T cell receptor (beta chain) sequence together with its context. No antigen is known for it. CD45RO-negative, CCR7-positively selected cells formed the naive CD8 fraction, excluding terminally differentiated effector memory CD45RA+ cells. This sample was taken from a study of shared clonotypes between healthy human individuals. Assay: immunoSEQ multiplex PCR; the TCRdb copy retains only in-frame clones and omits some. The sample lists millions of clones, just under 95% occurring once. Whole-study findings and limits: Naive CD4 clonotypes were shared across several donors at about 5%. Naive subsets typically showed greater estimated richness than memory subsets.

V lost 1 base and J lost 9; bases outside the gene matches: 3. This CDR3 has 13 residues. Germline V CDR1 and CDR2: LNHDA, SQIVND (reference sequence). This clonotype was sampled from a man younger than 30 in good health. The sequencing input was naive CD8+ T cells sorted from blood. The J gene is TRBJ2-1, the V gene TRBV19, with 7 nucleotides matching TRBD2. The CDR3 DNA follows: TGTGCCAGTAGTATAGGAGCGGGGACTGAGCAGTTCTTC. Translating it yields CASSIGAGTEQFF. Supplemented by reference TRBV19 and TRBJ2-1, the full variable domain reads DGGITQSPKYLFRKEGQNVTLSCEQNLNHDAMYWYRQDPGQGLRLIYYSQIVNDFQKGDIAEGYSVSREKKESFPLTVTSAQKNPTAFYLCASSIGAGTEQFFGPGTRLTVL.